This T cell receptor beta chain was recorded in a study of blood T cell repertoires in COVID-19. Overall study context: Acute-phase and convalescent COVID-19 samples originated in the United States, Italy and Spain. PBMCs, B-cell-depleted T cells, or T cells were the source of the cDNA or gDNA that made up the material.

As processed by the authors: Nucleated cell number was recorded as an estimate derived from reference gene primer amplification. Sequencing used immunoSEQ multiplex PCR; TCRdb keeps in-frame clones, though not all of them. The V and J calls and the clone size are those of that table, but D and trimming were determined from the DNA. There are around 130,000 clones in the sample; around nine tenths occur only once, and roughly 2.2% lies in the top ten. Germline values: CDR1 SGHRS, CDR2 YFSETQ. V shed 2 bases and J 7 bases; nucleotides not matched to a gene: 8. This CDR3 spans 14 amino acids. Sequences were obtained from peripheral blood. The clonotype comes from a woman aged 45-65 years with acute or convalescent COVID-19. The V and J genes are TRBV5-1 and TRBJ1-1; 7 nucleotides line up with TRBD1. The DNA for the CDR3 is TGCGCCAGCAGCTTCACAGGGGATTATGGTGAAGCTTTCTTT. This encodes CASSFTGDYGEAFF.